This TCR beta chain was profiled in a study of blood T cell repertoires in COVID-19. At the level of the study: Samples of COVID-19 (acute and convalescent) were obtained from the United States, Italy and Spain. T cells, B-cell-depleted T cells, or PBMCs provided the cDNA or gDNA that served as material.

Trimming removed 0 bases from V and 6 bases from J; junction bases left unmatched: 4. The CDR3 runs to 15 residues. Germline CDR1 reads SGDLS; CDR2 reads YYNGEE. This clone was observed once. Seattle's enrolled individuals joined amid active infection and were then monitored longitudinally. This table comes from immunoSEQ multiplex PCR, and its TCRdb copy is limited to in-frame clones, with some not included. The sample includes around 140,000 clones, less than 90% of them seen just once. This chain links TRBV9 with TRBJ2-1, with 9 bases that match TRBD2. The source is a man aged 25-45 years with COVID-19, enrolled during active disease. Sequencing was performed on peripheral blood. In DNA, the CDR3 is TGTGCCAGCAGCGTAGGGGAACTAGCGGGCAATGAGCAGTTCTTC. Protein product: CASSVGELAGNEQFF.